These 13 T cell receptor beta chains were sequenced from one sample in a study of blood T cell repertoires in COVID-19 (dated by TCRdb to the early 2020s). The library was produced with the immunoSEQ multiplex PCR assay. The table was pulled from immuneACCESS by TCRdb, which kept in-frame rearrangements only. Such tables lose some clones; where checked, under half of the loss comes from unresolved V genes, and the rest has no known cause. This sample gives some 190,000 clones in total; around 82% of them show up just once. Of the sample, about a sixth falls within the top ten clones. Material for sequencing was PBMCs or T cells enriched from blood (not recorded which). The receptors were sampled from a woman aged 45-60 years with acute COVID-19.

This rearrangement joins TRBV5-1 to TRBJ1-3; no clear D gene. The V end was cut by 1 base, the J end by 0 bases, with 8 bases between. CDR1 is SGHRS, CDR2 YFSETQ, per germline. The CDR3 is 15 residues long. As DNA, the CDR3 is TGCGCCAGCAGCTTGAGCCTCTCCTCTGGAAACACCATATATTTT. Amino acid sequence: CASSLSLSSGNTIYF.

This chain joins TRBV29-1 and TRBJ2-3; 10 nucleotides match TRBD2. J was trimmed by 6 bases and V by 2 bases; bases with no gene match: 8. CDR3 size: 15 residues. CDR1 is SQVTM, CDR2 ANQGSEA, per germline. The CDR3 nucleotides read TGCAGCGTTGAACACCTAGCGGGGGAGGCGGATACGCAGTATTTT. Translated, it gives CSVEHLAGEADTQYF.

For this clone: Distinct nucleotide sequences in the sample also encode this CDR3. The genes are TRBV6-5 and TRBJ1-2, with 7 bases identical to TRBD1. CDR3 size: 13 residues. The germline gives CDR1 MNHEY, CDR2 SVGAGI. J was trimmed by 4 bases and V by 4 bases; bases with no gene match: 3. The CDR3 spells CASSSRQGYGYTF. The CDR3, as DNA: TGTGCCAGCAGTTCCAGACAGGGCTATGGCTACACCTTC.

This clone is a singleton in its sample. The rearrangement uses TRBV19 and TRBJ2-2; possible D gene TRBD1, 5 bases. Trimming stripped 3 bases from V and 1 base from J, with 9 bases between. The V gene's germline CDR1 is LNHDA and CDR2 SQIVND (reference sequence). The CDR3 has 15 residues. In nucleotides, the CDR3 is TGTGCCAGTAGTATCCTGCAGGGGAACACCGGGGAGCTGTTTTTT. Translated: CASSILQGNTGELFF. Based on the CDR3 plus reference TRBV19 and TRBJ2-2, the full variable domain is DGGITQSPKYLFRKEGQNVTLSCEQNLNHDAMYWYRQDPGQGLRLIYYSQIVNDFQKGDIAEGYSVSREKKESFPLTVTSAQKNPTAFYLCASSILQGNTGELFFGEGSRLTVL.

V gene TRBV24-1 combines with J gene TRBJ2-3, with a possible D match to TRBD2 (6 bases). Germline CDR1 reads KGHDR; CDR2 reads SFDVKD. The CDR3 is 16 residues long. The V end lost 4 bases, the J end lost 0 bases, and 13 bases lay between the germline ends. CDR3 sequence (DNA): TGTGCCACCAGTGACCCGGGACTTACTAGCACAGATACGCAGTATTTT. Its translation: CATSDPGLTSTDTQYF.

The rearrangement links TRBV3-1 (or the pseudogene TRBV3-2) to TRBJ2-1, with TRBD2 matching 15 bases. In germline, CDR1 is LGHDT, CDR2 YNNKEL (reference sequence). The CDR3 is made up of 16 amino acids. With 4 bases clipped from V and 5 bases from J, the junction kept 3 bases outside the gene matches. The CDR3 DNA follows: TGTGCCAGCAGCCGGAGGACTAGCGGGGGGGACAATGAGCAGTTCTTC. It translates to CASSRRTSGGDNEQFF.

The chain uses TRBV4-3 and TRBJ1-2; 8 bases map to TRBD1. This CDR3 is 13 amino acids long. Unmatched junction bases numbered 5, after V lost 2 bases and J lost 9 bases. From germline, CDR1 is LGHNA and CDR2 YSLEER. CDR3 protein: CASSQLGQGSYTF. The CDR3 coding sequence is TGCGCCAGCAGCCAACTAGGACAGGGTAGCTACACCTTC.

The J gene is TRBJ1-2, the V gene TRBV6-6; no reliable D call. Per the germline V gene, CDR1 is MNHNY and CDR2 is SVGAGI (reference sequence). V was shortened by 11 bases and J by 2 bases, with 21 bases between the two germline ends. The CDR3 runs 15 residues. The CDR3 nucleotides are TGTGCCGGCGGGCGGGGATTTACTTTAAACTATGGCTACACCTTC. Translated, it gives CAGGRGFTLNYGYTF.

The chain employs TRBV6-5 and TRBJ1-5, with D maybe TRBD1 (5 bases). V dropped 0 bases and J dropped 7 bases, with 13 bases sitting between them. CDR3 length: 15 residues. CDR1 is MNHEY and CDR2 is SVGAGI in the germline V gene. CDR3 bases: TGTGCCAGCAGTTACTCTAGGCAGGGTGGCCAGCCCCAGCATTTT. Translating gives CASSYSRQGGQPQHF.

This clone was recorded a few times. The gene calls are TRBV2 and TRBJ1-1, with 10 nucleotides matching TRBD1. CDR3 size: 14 residues. V lost 5 bases, J lost 4 bases, and 4 bases stayed unmatched. CDR1 and CDR2 (germline): SNHLY, FYNNEI. The CDR3 DNA reads TGTGCCAGCAGTATCCGGGACAGGGGCACTGAAGCTTTCTTT. This translates into CASSIRDRGTEAFF. The full variable domain, with the rest looked up from reference TRBV2 and TRBJ1-1, is EPEVTQTPSHQVTQMGQEVILRCVPISNHLYFYWYRQILGQKVEFLVSFYNNEISEKSEIFDDQFSVERPDGSNFTLKIRSTKLEDSAMYFCASSIRDRGTEAFFGQGTRLTVV.

The chain uses TRBV10-1 and TRBJ2-3, with D maybe TRBD1 (5 bases). This CDR3 is 14 amino acids long. CDR1 is WNHNN, CDR2 SYGVQD, per germline (reference sequence). Trimming took 0 bases from V and 6 from J, leaving 10 bases between them. As DNA, the CDR3 is TGCGCCAGCAGTGAGTCAGGGGCGAAGGATACGCAGTATTTT. Protein product: CASSESGAKDTQYF.

The V gene is TRBV3-1 (or the pseudogene TRBV3-2), the J gene TRBJ2-7; perhaps TRBD1 as D (6 bases). The germline V and J ends were trimmed by 0 bases and 3 bases, with 6 bases remaining between them. The CDR3 is 13 residues long. Germline V CDR1 and CDR2: LGHDT, YNNKEL (reference sequence). The CDR3 DNA reads as TGTGCCAGCAGCCAAGAAGGGGGCTACGAGCAGTACGTC. As protein: CASSQEGGYEQYV.

The chain recombines TRBV4-1 with TRBJ1-3; D gene uncertain. The CDR3 contains 15 residues. Trimming took off 4 bases at V and 0 bases at J, with 10 bases between the two ends. Germline CDR1 MGHRA, CDR2 YSYEKL. CDR3 in amino acids: CASSLAGSSGNTIYF. The CDR3 DNA reads TGCGCCAGCAGCCTTGCCGGGAGCTCTGGAAACACCATATATTTT.